Listed below are T cell receptor beta chains from one sample, sequenced in a study of cytomegalovirus exposure and HLA in healthy donors. The protocol was immunoSEQ multiplex PCR, while the TCRdb copy is restricted to in-frame clones and leaves out a portion. The sample yields 110,000 to 150,000 clones, roughly 80% seen once. Sequencing was done on a sample of PBMCs. The receptors here all came from a male donor in good health and CMV-seronegative. The CDR3 runs from the conserved cysteine through the conserved F or W. D genes are given only for firm matches. Where a row states a size, it is once, few, many or the class of an expanded clone; other rows omit it.

j_gene: TRBJ1-1
len: 14
d_gene: NA
v_gene: TRBV6-5
abundance: NA
CDR3nt: TGTGCCAGCAGTTACGGGGCCTCGGACACTGAAGCTTTCTTT
CDR3aa: CASSYGASDTEAFF

j_gene: TRBJ1-1
len: 13
d_gene: TRBD1
v_gene: TRBV6-1
abundance: NA
CDR3nt: TGTGCCAGCAGAGAGACAGGGTTGCTAAAAGCTTTCTTT
CDR3aa: CASRETGLLKAFF

j_gene: TRBJ2-5
len: 15
d_gene: NA
v_gene: TRBV27
abundance: NA
CDR3nt: TGTGCCAGCAGTTTTGGGGGACTCCCCCAAGAGACCCAGTACTTC
CDR3aa: CASSFGGLPQETQYF

j_gene: TRBJ2-7
len: 13
d_gene: NA
v_gene: TRBV11-2
abundance: NA
CDR3nt: TGTGCCAGCAGGGCCCAAGACACCCCCGAGCAGTACTTC
CDR3aa: CASRAQDTPEQYF

j_gene: TRBJ1-5
len: 15
d_gene: NA
v_gene: TRBV10-3
abundance: once
CDR3nt: TGTGCCATCAGTGGCGCAGATCAGGGTAATCAGCCCCAGCATTTT
CDR3aa: CAISGADQGNQPQHF

j_gene: TRBJ2-7
len: 16
d_gene: TRBD1
v_gene: TRBV4-2
abundance: NA
CDR3nt: TGTGCCAGCAGCCAGGTTTTACAGGGGGCGGCGTACGAGCAGTACTTC
CDR3aa: CASSQVLQGAAYEQYF

j_gene: TRBJ2-7
len: 14
d_gene: TRBD1
v_gene: TRBV30
abundance: NA
CDR3nt: TGTGCCTGGACTCACGGGACAGGGTTCTACGAGCAGTACTTC
CDR3aa: CAWTHGTGFYEQYF

j_gene: TRBJ2-7
len: 14
d_gene: NA
v_gene: TRBV5-1
abundance: NA
CDR3nt: TGCGCCAGCAGCTTGAGCCAGGGTAGGTACGAGCAGTACTTC
CDR3aa: CASSLSQGRYEQYF

j_gene: TRBJ2-7
len: 16
d_gene: NA
v_gene: TRBV6-5
abundance: few
CDR3nt: TGTGCCAGCAGTTACCGACCAGGACCGGGGACCTACGAGCAGTACTTC
CDR3aa: CASSYRPGPGTYEQYF

j_gene: TRBJ2-7
len: 16
d_gene: NA
v_gene: TRBV7-9
abundance: NA
CDR3nt: TGTTCCAGCAGCTTCGATCAGGGGACGCCTTTGTACGAGCAGTACTTC
CDR3aa: CSSSFDQGTPLYEQYF

j_gene: TRBJ2-1
len: 13
d_gene: TRBD1
v_gene: TRBV6-5
abundance: once
CDR3nt: TGTGCCAGCAGCGACAGGGTGGGCGATGAGCAGTTCTTC
CDR3aa: CASSDRVGDEQFF

j_gene: TRBJ2-3
len: 17
d_gene: NA
v_gene: TRBV7-9
abundance: NA
CDR3nt: TGTGCCAGCAGCCCCTTAGGTGGGAGTAGCAGCACAGATACGCAGTATTTT
CDR3aa: CASSPLGGSSSTDTQYF